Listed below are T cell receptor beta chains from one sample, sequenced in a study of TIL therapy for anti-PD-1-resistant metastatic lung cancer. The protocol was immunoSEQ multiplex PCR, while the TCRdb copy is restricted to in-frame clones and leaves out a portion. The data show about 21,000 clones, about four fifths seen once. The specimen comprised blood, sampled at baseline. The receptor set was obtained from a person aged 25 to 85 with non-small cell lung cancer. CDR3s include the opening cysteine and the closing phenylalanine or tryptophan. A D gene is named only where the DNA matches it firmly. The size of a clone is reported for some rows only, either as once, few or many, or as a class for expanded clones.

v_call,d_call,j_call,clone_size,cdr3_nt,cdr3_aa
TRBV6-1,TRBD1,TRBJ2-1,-,TGTGCCGTGACAGGGAACTACAATGAGCAGTTCTTC,CAVTGNYNEQFF
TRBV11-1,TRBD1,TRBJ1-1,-,TGTGCCAGCAGCTTACCTACAGGGGGCACTGAAGCTTTCTTT,CASSLPTGGTEAFF
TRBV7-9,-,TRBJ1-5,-,TGTGCCAGCAGCCCCCAGAGAGCTAATCAGCCCCAGCATTTT,CASSPQRANQPQHF
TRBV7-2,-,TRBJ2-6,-,TGTGCCAGCAGCTTAGCAGGGGGGGTTGGGGCCAACGTCCTGACTTTC,CASSLAGGVGANVLTF
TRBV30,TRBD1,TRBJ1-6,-,TGTGCCTGGAGCCGGGACAGGGAAAGTTCACCCCTCCACTTT,CAWSRDRESSPLHF
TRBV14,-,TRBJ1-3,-,TGTGCCAGCAGCCAAGGTTATTTGCGAAACACCATATATTTT,CASSQGYLRNTIYF
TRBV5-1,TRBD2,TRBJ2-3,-,TGCGCCAGCAGCCCCCCGGGGGGACTAGCGGGGGAGCCAGATACGCAGTATTTT,CASSPPGGLAGEPDTQYF
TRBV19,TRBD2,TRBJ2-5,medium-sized,TGTGCCAGTAGTTCTCTAGCGGGGATACAAGAGACCCAGTACTTC,CASSSLAGIQETQYF
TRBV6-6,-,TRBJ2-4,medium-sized,TGTGCCAGCAGTAAACGGACAATCCAGTACTTC,CASSKRTIQYF
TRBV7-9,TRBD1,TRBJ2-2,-,TGTGCCAGCAGCCCGGACAGGATGAGCACCGGGGAGCTGTTTTTT,CASSPDRMSTGELFF
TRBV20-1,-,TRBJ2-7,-,TGCAGTGCTAGAGATCTCGACGAGCAGTACTTC,CSARDLDEQYF
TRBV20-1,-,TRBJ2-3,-,TGCAGTGCTAGGCACGGTGATACGCAGTATTTT,CSARHGDTQYF
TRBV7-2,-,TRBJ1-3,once,TGTGCCAGCAGCTTCGGCAGCCTGAGCTCTGGAAACACCATATATTTT,CASSFGSLSSGNTIYF
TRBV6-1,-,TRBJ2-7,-,TGTGCCACCACGACCGGGTACTCCTACGAGCAGTACTTC,CATTTGYSYEQYF
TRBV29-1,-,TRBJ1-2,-,TGCAGCGTCCACAGAGACAGCTACTATGGCTACACCTTC,CSVHRDSYYGYTF
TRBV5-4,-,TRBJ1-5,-,TGTGCCAGCAGCGGGGGTGACGGTTATCAGCCCCAGCATTTT,CASSGGDGYQPQHF
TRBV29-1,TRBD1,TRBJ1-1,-,TGCAGCGTCCTGACAGGGGGAGGGAACACTGAAGCTTTCTTT,CSVLTGGGNTEAFF
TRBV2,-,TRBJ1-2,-,TGTGCCAGCAGTGAACACAGGACTATGGACTATGGCTACACCTTC,CASSEHRTMDYGYTF
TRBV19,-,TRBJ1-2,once,TGTGCCAGTAGTACCTGGGCCCAAAACTATGGCTACACCTTC,CASSTWAQNYGYTF
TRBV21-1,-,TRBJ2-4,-,TGTGCCAGCAGCTACTTAACCGGGACAGGTATAGCCAAAAACATTCAGTACTTC,CASSYLTGTGIAKNIQYF